Below, one TCR beta chain is given with its context. The target antigen is unknown. The data belong to a study of blood T cells in healthy people across ages. Each donor's blood draw was roughly 10 milliliters of peripheral blood. The authors ran a second PCR of roughly 6 to 12 cycles using a sample-barcoded 5' primer and a J-beta primer mix. Every cDNA molecule bore a tag from a template-switch adaptor containing 12 random nucleotides. MiXCR, run by TCRdb on the 5' RACE reads, gives a single entry per CDR3 protein. This sample has roughly 830,000 distinct CDR3 sequences, with approximately 65% found just once. The CDR3 extends over 17 amino acids. The germline CDR1 and CDR2 sequences are LNHDA and SQIVND (reference sequence). Trimming cost V 4 bases and J 0 bases, with 13 bases left between them. Overall study findings and caveats: Per million T cells, TCR beta diversity dropped roughly linearly as age increased.

This chain joins TRBV19 and TRBJ2-6; possibly TRBD1 for D (6 bases). The receptor was isolated from a man aged 25-45 years in good health. Sequenced sample: blood. The CDR3 here is CASSRVQGSSGANVLTF. As DNA, the CDR3 is TGTGCCAGTAGTAGGGTACAGGGAAGCTCTGGGGCCAACGTCCTGACTTTC.